This T cell receptor beta chain was found in a study of cytomegalovirus exposure and HLA in healthy donors. Study overall: There were under 130 million unique TCR beta sequences, drawn from about 200 million T cells, in an earlier analysis.

Broader study findings: Later analysis identified 16,000 or so TCR beta sequences associated with HLA alleles, using a false discovery rate threshold of 0.05. Most subjects' HLA-A and HLA-B alleles were reportedly predicted from TCR beta sequences. Later genetic work tied a missense DCLRE1C variant to beta-chain V and J trimming.

PCR primers comprised 60 Vbeta and 13 Jbeta primers. Assay: immunoSEQ multiplex PCR; the TCRdb copy retains only in-frame clones and omits some. The data hold 90,000 to 120,000 clones, with around three quarters observed a single time. The CDR3 consists of 15 residues. In germline, CDR1 is SGDLS, CDR2 YYNGEE. V shed 0 bases and J shed 6 bases, with 10 bases lying between them. This clone was seen only once. Its antigen remains unknown. The receptor was derived from a woman between 40 and 55 years old in good health and CMV-seronegative. V usage is TRBV9 and J usage is TRBJ1-6; D uncertain. The material sequenced was PBMCs. CDR3 in DNA: TGTGCCAGCAGCGTAGCTGGTGAGAGTAATTCACCCCTCCACTTT. Protein product: CASSVAGESNSPLHF.